This T cell receptor beta chain appears in the sequencing data of a study of T cells in Graves' hyperthyroidism and ophthalmopathy. Ophthalmopathy cases met thresholds of Clinical Activity Score at least 3, NOSPECS grade at least 4 and duration under 3 months. Patients showing uncontrolled infection, other autoimmune disease, pregnancy or lactation were ineligible. The CDR3 extends over 14 amino acids. CDR1 is SNHLY, CDR2 FYNNEI, per germline. After removal of 3 bases from V and 7 bases from J, the junction contained 6 bases not matched to a gene. The TCR beta CDR3 regions underwent amplification using RNA transcripts as the source. An initial round of RT-PCR targeting the TCR CDR3 relied on the HTBI primer set. TCRdb re-analysed the multiplex PCR reads in MiXCR, keeping a single row per CDR3 protein. The sample has 250,000 to 350,000 distinct CDR3 sequences, about a sixth seen once. This clonotype came up many times. What it recognizes is unknown.

Findings and limits, study-wide: The majority of expanded thyroid clonotypes above 0.001 also appeared in blood.

The sample comprised blood. The sequence was collected from a woman aged 55-69 years with Graves' ophthalmopathy. The rearrangement joins TRBV2 to TRBJ1-2, with 9 positions matching TRBD1. CDR3 region: CASSEVQGALGYTF. The CDR3 region has the DNA TGTGCCAGCAGTGAGGTACAGGGGGCGCTTGGCTACACCTTC.